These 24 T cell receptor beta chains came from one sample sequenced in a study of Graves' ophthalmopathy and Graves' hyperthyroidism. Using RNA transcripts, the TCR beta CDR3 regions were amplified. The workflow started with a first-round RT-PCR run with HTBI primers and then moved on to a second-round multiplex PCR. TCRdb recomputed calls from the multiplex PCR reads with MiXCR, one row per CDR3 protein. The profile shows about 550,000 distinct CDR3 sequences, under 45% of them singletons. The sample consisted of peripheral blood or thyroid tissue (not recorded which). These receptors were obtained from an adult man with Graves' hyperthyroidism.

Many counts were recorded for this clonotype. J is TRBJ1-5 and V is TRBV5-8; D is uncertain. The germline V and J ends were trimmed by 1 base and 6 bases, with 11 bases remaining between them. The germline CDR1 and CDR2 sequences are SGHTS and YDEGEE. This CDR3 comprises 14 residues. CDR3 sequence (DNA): TGTGCCAGCAGCTTGTACAGCCCCGGTCAGCCCCAGCATTTT. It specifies CASSLYSPGQPQHF.

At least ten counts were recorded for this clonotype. This CDR3 is CASTPTGAEAFF. The CDR3 region has the DNA TGTGCCAGCACCCCGACCGGGGCCGAAGCTTTCTTT. The rearrangement joins TRBV6-6 to TRBJ1-1; possible D gene TRBD1, 5 bases. Looked up from germline, CDR1 is MNHNY and CDR2 is SVGAGI (reference sequence). V lost 7 bases and J lost 8, with 14 bases in between. This CDR3 has 12 amino acids.

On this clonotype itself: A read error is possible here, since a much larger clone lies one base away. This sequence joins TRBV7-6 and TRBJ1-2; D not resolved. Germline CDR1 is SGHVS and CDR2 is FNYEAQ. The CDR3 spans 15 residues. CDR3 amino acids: CASSERQTMNYGHTF. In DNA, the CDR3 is TGTGCCAGCAGTGAGAGGCAGACGATGAACTATGGCCACACCTTC.

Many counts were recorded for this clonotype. The CDR3 DNA reads as TGTGCCAGCAGCTTGAGGGCTAGCGGGATCTACGAGCAGTACTTC. Its translation is CASSLRASGIYEQYF. V and J are TRBV5-4 and TRBJ2-7; TRBD2 aligns across 9 bases. This CDR3 has 15 residues. Trimming cost V 1 base and J 3 bases; bases outside gene matches: 5. Germline-derived CDR1 and CDR2 are SGHNT and YYREEE (reference sequence).

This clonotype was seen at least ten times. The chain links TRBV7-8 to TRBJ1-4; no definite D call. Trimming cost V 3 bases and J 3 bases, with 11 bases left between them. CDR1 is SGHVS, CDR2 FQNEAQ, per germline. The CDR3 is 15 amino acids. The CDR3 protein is CASSFGRVANEKLFF. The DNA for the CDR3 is TGTGCCAGCAGCTTTGGGAGGGTGGCTAATGAAAAACTGTTTTTT. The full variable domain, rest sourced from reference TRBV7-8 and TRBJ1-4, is GAGVSQSPRYKVAKRGQDVALRCDPISGHVSLFWYQQALGQGPEFLTYFQNEAQLDKSGLPSDRFFAERPEGSVSTLKIQRTQQEDSAVYLCASSFGRVANEKLFFGSGTQLSVL.

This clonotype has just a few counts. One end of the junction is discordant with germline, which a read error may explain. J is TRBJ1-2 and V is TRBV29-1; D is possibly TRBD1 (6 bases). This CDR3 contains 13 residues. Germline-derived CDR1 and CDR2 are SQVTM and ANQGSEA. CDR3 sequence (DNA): TGCAGCGTTCCTTGGCCAGGGGAGTATGGCCACACCTTC. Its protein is CSVPWPGEYGHTF.

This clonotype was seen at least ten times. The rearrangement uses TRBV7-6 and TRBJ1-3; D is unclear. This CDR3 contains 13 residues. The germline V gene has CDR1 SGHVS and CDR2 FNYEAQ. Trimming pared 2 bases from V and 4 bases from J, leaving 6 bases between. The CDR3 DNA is TGTGCCAGCAGCTTAAGGGAAGGAAACACCATATATTTT. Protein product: CASSLREGNTIYF.

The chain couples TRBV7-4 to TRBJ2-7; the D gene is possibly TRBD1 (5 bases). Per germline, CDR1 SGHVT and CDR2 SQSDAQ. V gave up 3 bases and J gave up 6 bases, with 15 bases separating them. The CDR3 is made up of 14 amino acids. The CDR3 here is CASSLTPGSGEQYF. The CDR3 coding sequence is TGTGCCAGCAGCTTGACTCCAGGGTCGGGCGAGCAGTACTTC.

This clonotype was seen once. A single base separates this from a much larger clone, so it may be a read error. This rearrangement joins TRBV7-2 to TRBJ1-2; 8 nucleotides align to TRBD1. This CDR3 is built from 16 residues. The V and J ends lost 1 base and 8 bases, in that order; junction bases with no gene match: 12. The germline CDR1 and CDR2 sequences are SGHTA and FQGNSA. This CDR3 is CASSLEAGGATGGYTF. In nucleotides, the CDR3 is TGTGCCAGCAGCTTAGAGGCAGGGGGCGCAACAGGCGGCTACACCTTC.

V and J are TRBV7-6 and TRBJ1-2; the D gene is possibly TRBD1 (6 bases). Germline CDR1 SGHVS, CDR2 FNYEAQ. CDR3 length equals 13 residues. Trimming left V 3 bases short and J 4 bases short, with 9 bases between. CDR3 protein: CASSLGAAYGYTF. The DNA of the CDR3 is TGTGCCAGCAGCTTGGGGGCGGCCTATGGCTACACCTTC.

CDR3 sequence: CASSRGSTGQGGELFF. Here the CDR3 DNA reads TGTGCCAGCAGCCGGGGATCGACAGGGCAAGGCGGGGAGCTGTTTTTT. The chain has TRBV7-2 and TRBJ2-2, with 7 bases that match TRBD1. The trim removed 5 bases at V and 7 bases at J, leaving 13 bases unmatched. Germline V gene lookup returns CDR1 SGHTA and CDR2 FQGNSA. The CDR3 contains 16 residues.

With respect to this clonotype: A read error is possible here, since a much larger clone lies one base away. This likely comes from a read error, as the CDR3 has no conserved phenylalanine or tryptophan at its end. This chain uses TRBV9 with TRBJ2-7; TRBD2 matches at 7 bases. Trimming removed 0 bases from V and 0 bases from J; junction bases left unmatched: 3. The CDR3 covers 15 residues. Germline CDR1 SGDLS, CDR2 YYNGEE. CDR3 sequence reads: CASSVGEGISYEQYL. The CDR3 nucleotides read TGTGCCAGCAGCGTAGGGGAGGGGATCTCCTACGAGCAGTACCTC.

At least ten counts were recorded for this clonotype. The CDR3 sequence: CASSLTGFNGYTF. The CDR3 DNA is TGTGCCAGCAGTTTAACAGGATTTAATGGCTACACCTTC. The chain carries TRBV27 and TRBJ1-2; D might be TRBD1 (5 bases). Germline CDR1 reads MNHEY; CDR2 reads SMNVEV (reference sequence). CDR3 length: 13 residues. The germline V and J ends were trimmed by 2 bases and 6 bases, with 10 bases remaining between them.

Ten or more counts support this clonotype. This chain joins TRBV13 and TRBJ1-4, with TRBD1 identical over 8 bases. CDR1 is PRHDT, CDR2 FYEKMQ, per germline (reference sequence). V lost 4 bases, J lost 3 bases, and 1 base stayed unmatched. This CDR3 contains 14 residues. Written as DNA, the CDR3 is TGTGCCAGCAGCTCGGGACAGGCTAATGAAAAACTGTTTTTT. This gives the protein CASSSGQANEKLFF.

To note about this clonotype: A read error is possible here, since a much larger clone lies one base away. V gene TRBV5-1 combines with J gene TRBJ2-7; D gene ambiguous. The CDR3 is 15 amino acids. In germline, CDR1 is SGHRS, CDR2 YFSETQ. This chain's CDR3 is CASSLLRDGLNEQCF. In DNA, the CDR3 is TGCGCCAGCAGCTTGTTAAGGGATGGTCTTAACGAGCAGTGCTTC.

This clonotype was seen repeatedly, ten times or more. The CDR3 loop is CASSLAGTSGSNEQYF. In nucleotides, the CDR3 is TGTGCCAGCAGCTTAGCGGGGACTAGCGGGAGCAACGAGCAGTACTTC. The rearrangement uses TRBV7-8 and TRBJ2-7, with 14 positions matching TRBD2. The CDR3 runs 16 residues. Trimming took 0 bases from V and 5 from J; bases not matched to a gene: 3. In germline, CDR1 is SGHVS, CDR2 FQNEAQ.

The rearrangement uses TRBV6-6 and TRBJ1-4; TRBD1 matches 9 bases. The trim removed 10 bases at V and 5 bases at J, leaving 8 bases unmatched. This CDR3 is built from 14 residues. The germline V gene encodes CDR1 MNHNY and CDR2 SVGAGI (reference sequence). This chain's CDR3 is CATMGQGFNEKLFF. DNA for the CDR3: TGTGCCACCATGGGACAGGGTTTCAATGAAAAACTGTTTTTT.

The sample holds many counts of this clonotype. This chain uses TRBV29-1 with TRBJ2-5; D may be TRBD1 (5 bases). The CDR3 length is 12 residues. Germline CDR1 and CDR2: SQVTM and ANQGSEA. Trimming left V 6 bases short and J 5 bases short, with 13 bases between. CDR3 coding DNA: TGCAGCGTCAAGACAGTAATGGAGACCCAGTACTTC. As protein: CSVKTVMETQYF.

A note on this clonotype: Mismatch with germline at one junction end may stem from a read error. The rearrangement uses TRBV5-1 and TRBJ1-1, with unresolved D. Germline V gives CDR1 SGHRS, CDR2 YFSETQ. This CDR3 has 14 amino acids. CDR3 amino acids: CASNLGPEGTEAFF. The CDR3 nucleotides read TGCGCCAGCAACTTGGGCCCCGAAGGCACTGAAGCTTTCTTT.

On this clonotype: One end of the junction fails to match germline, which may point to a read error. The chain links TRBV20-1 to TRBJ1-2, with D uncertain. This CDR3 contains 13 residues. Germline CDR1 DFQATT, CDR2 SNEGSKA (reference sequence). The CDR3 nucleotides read TGCAGTGTTAGAGATGTCGGACACTATGGCTACACCTTC. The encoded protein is CSVRDVGHYGYTF.

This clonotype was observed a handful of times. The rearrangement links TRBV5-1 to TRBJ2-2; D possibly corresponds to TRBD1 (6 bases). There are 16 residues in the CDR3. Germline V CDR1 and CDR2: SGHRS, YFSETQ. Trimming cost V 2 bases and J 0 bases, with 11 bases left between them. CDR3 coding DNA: TGCGCCAGCAGCTTCGCCGGGACAACGAACACCGGGGAGCTGTTTTTT. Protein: CASSFAGTTNTGELFF. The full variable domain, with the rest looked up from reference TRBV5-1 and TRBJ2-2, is KAGVTQTPRYLIKTRGQQVTLSCSPISGHRSVSWYQQTPGQGLQFLFEYFSETQRNKGNFPGRFSGRQFSNSRSEMNVSTLELGDSALYLCASSFAGTTNTGELFFGEGSRLTVL.

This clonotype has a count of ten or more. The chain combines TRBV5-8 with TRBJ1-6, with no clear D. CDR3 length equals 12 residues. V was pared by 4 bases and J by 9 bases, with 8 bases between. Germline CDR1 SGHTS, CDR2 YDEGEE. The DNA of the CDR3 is TGTGCCAGCAGCCACGTGGGTTCACCCCTCCACTTT. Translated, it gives CASSHVGSPLHF.

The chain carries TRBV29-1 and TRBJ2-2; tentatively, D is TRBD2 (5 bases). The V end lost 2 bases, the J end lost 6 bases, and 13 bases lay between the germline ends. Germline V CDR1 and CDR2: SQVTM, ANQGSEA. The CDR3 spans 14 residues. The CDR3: CSVETGMSAGELFF. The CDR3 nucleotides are TGCAGCGTTGAAACGGGGATGAGCGCCGGGGAGCTGTTTTTT.

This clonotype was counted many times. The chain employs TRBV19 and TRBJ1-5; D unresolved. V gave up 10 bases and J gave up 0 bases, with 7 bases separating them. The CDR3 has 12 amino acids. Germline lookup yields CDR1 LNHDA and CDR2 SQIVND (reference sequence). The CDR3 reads CATQLSNQPQHF. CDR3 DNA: TGTGCCACCCAGCTTAGCAATCAGCCCCAGCATTTT.